These 28 T cell receptor beta chains came from one sample sequenced in a study of T cell repertoires in cytomegalovirus infection. A single record per CDR3 protein comes from TCRdb applying MiXCR to the reads. The repertoire holds about 530,000 distinct CDR3 sequences, around 27% seen once, with around 13% in the top ten. The sample comprised PBMCs. Every receptor here comes from a human donor in good health (CMV status not recorded). Some clones in this sample may be carry-over from other donors' samples.

The chain carries TRBV27 and TRBJ2-1; perhaps D is TRBD1 or TRBD2 (5 bases each). Trimming took off 2 bases at V and 4 bases at J, with 15 bases between the two ends. Germline loops: CDR1 MNHEY, CDR2 SMNVEV (reference sequence). CDR3 size: 16 residues. CDR3 loop: CASSLRGGLGYNEQFF. The CDR3 DNA reads as TGTGCCAGCAGTTTACGGGGCGGCTTAGGGTACAATGAGCAGTTCTTC.

There are many counts of this clonotype. The chain links TRBV7-2 to TRBJ2-3; TRBD2 agrees at 14 bases. Germline V gene data show CDR1 as SGHTA and CDR2 as FQGNSA. The CDR3 has 18 residues. The V and J ends lost 3 bases and 1 base, in that order; junction bases with no gene match: 6. In DNA form, the CDR3 reads TGTGCCAGCAGCTTGACTAGCGGGGGGGGTAGGGGCACAGATACGCAGTATTTT. This translates into CASSLTSGGGRGTDTQYF.

This clonotype was seen a handful of times. The rearrangement joins TRBV20-1 to TRBJ2-3; 10 bases line up with TRBD2. Losses at the gene ends were 4 bases for V and 2 bases for J; bases not matched to a gene: 6. The CDR3 contains 15 residues. Germline values: CDR1 DFQATT, CDR2 SNEGSKA (reference sequence). CDR3 in DNA: TGCAGTGCTACCCAACTAGCGGGAACCACAGATACGCAGTATTTT. This encodes CSATQLAGTTDTQYF.

The chain combines TRBV5-1 with TRBJ2-3, with D tentatively TRBD2 (6 bases). The germline V gene encodes CDR1 SGHRS and CDR2 YFSETQ. V lost 4 bases and J lost 4, with 13 bases in between. The CDR3 spans 14 residues. CDR3 amino acids: CASSKRELPDTQYF. The CDR3 nucleotides are TGCGCCAGCAGCAAACGGGAGCTTCCAGATACGCAGTATTTT.

This clonotype was counted between two and nine times. J is TRBJ1-2 and V is TRBV30, with 10 bases that match TRBD1. The CDR3 is 15 residues long. Germline assignment: CDR1 GTSNPN and CDR2 SVGIG (reference sequence). The junction had 6 bases not matched to a gene; V was cut back by 3 bases and J by 2 bases. Here the CDR3 reads CAWRPGQGYNYGYTF. CDR3 DNA: TGTGCCTGGAGACCGGGACAGGGGTACAACTATGGCTACACCTTC.

This clonotype was seen more than once but under ten times. The CDR3 DNA reads as TGTGCCAGCAGCCGGACTAGCGGGAGGACCCCAGAGACCCAGTACTTC. It codes for CASSRTSGRTPETQYF. The J gene is TRBJ2-5, the V gene TRBV11-3, with 14 bases matching TRBD2. Germline loops: CDR1 SGHNT, CDR2 YENEEA. The V and J ends lost 5 bases and 4 bases, in that order; junction bases with no gene match: 6. The CDR3 is made up of 16 amino acids.

V and J are TRBV28 and TRBJ2-1, with D possibly matching TRBD2 (6 bases). The CDR3 extends over 15 amino acids. The V gene lost 0 bases and the J gene lost 10 bases, with 16 bases spanning the gap. CDR1 is MDHEN, CDR2 SYDVKM, per germline. CDR3 in DNA: TGTGCCAGCAGTTTATGGGGAGGAACAGCGGAGGAGCAGTTCTTC. Amino acid sequence: CASSLWGGTAEEQFF.

The genes are TRBV6-1 and TRBJ1-5; maybe TRBD1 (5 bases). CDR1 MNHNS and CDR2 SASEGT come from the germline V gene. The CDR3 spans 14 residues. Trimming cost V 5 bases and J 4 bases, with 12 bases left between them. The CDR3 sequence is CASSPGGTNQPQHF. CDR3 DNA: TGTGCCAGCAGTCCGGGGGGTACTAATCAGCCCCAGCATTTT.

The rearrangement joins TRBV28 to TRBJ2-7; 7 positions match TRBD2. Trimming at V came to 5 bases and at J to 1 base, leaving 5 bases not matched to a gene. The germline gives CDR1 MDHEN, CDR2 SYDVKM. The CDR3 is 14 residues long. CDR3 sequence reads: CASSPTSRSYEQYF. CDR3 DNA: TGTGCCAGCAGTCCGACTAGCCGATCCTACGAGCAGTACTTC. The whole variable domain, remainder taken from reference TRBV28 and TRBJ2-7, is DVKVTQSSRYLVKRTGEKVFLECVQDMDHENMFWYRQDPGLGLRLIYFSYDVKMKEKGDIPEGYSVSREKKERFSLILESASTNQTSMYLCASSPTSRSYEQYFGPGTRLTVT.

The chain joins TRBV19 to TRBJ1-1; the D gene is possibly TRBD1 (5 bases). Trimming took 2 bases from V and 5 from J, leaving 21 bases between them. Germline V lookup: CDR1 LNHDA, CDR2 SQIVND (reference sequence). The CDR3 covers 17 residues. The CDR3 nucleotides read TGTGCCAGTAGTATATCTAAATTCGTAGGACACTGGACTGAAGCTTTCTTT. This encodes CASSISKFVGHWTEAFF.

Here the CDR3 reads CASSQGQGGDTQYF. The CDR3, as DNA: TGCGCCAGCAGCCAAGGACAGGGAGGGGATACGCAGTATTTT. The V and J genes are TRBV5-1 and TRBJ2-3; tentatively, D is TRBD1 (8 bases). The CDR3 runs to 14 residues. Deletions cut 4 bases from V and 6 bases from J, with 15 bases between. Germline V gives CDR1 SGHRS, CDR2 YFSETQ.

The gene calls are TRBV20-1 and TRBJ1-6; tentative D call: TRBD1 (5 bases). The CDR3 extends over 14 amino acids. With 0 bases removed from V and 9 bases from J, the gap between germline ends came to 12 bases. Looked up from germline, CDR1 is DFQATT and CDR2 is SNEGSKA (reference sequence). CDR3 DNA: TGCAGTGCTAGAGATCCGGGAAGGGGTTCACCCCTCCACTTT. Its translation is CSARDPGRGSPLHF.

This chain connects TRBV29-1 to TRBJ2-7; TRBD2 might be the D (5 bases). From germline, CDR1 is SQVTM and CDR2 ANQGSEA. The CDR3 runs 10 residues. V was cut by 2 bases and J by 13 bases, with 12 bases left in between. The CDR3 nucleotides read TGCAGCGTTGAAAAGGCGGGCAGATACTTC. This sequence encodes CSVEKAGRYF.

The chain uses TRBV29-1 and TRBJ1-5; tentative D call: TRBD1 (6 bases). Germline V gene sequence: CDR1 SQVTM, CDR2 ANQGSEA. The CDR3 length is 14 residues. The V end was cut by 8 bases, the J end by 0 bases, with 14 bases between. The CDR3 loop is CSTRDMDSNQPQHF. The CDR3 coding sequence is TGCAGCACCCGGGACATGGATAGCAATCAGCCCCAGCATTTT.

The chain combines TRBV9 with TRBJ1-4; a weak D match, TRBD1 (6 bases). The CDR3 sequence is 15 residues long. The germline gives CDR1 SGDLS, CDR2 YYNGEE. V shed 0 bases and J shed 8 bases, with 14 bases lying between them. Written as DNA, the CDR3 is TGTGCCAGCAGCGTAGGATTGGGGGCGCCCGAAAAACTGTTTTTT. Translated: CASSVGLGAPEKLFF.

This clonotype was recorded at least ten times. V usage is TRBV7-9 and J usage is TRBJ1-1; no clear D gene. This CDR3 is built from 13 residues. The V end lost 6 bases, the J end lost 0 bases, and 8 bases lay between the germline ends. Germline V gives CDR1 SEHNR, CDR2 FQNEAQ (reference sequence). CDR3 region: CASSSTLNTEAFF. CDR3 DNA: TGTGCCAGCAGTTCTACCCTGAACACTGAAGCTTTCTTT.

This clonotype was observed many times. The rearrangement links TRBV7-7 to TRBJ2-5; no definite D call. Trimming took off 3 bases at V and 5 bases at J, with 10 bases between the two ends. The CDR3 sequence is 13 residues long. Germline V gene data show CDR1 as SSHAT and CDR2 as FNYEAQ (reference sequence). This CDR3 is CASSLVLFETQYF. CDR3 nucleotides: TGTGCCAGCAGCTTGGTTCTTTTTGAGACCCAGTACTTC.

The chain combines TRBV7-9 with TRBJ2-2; 7 bases align to TRBD2. The CDR3 extends over 16 amino acids. Trimming removed 7 bases from V and 1 base from J; junction bases left unmatched: 9. The germline V gene encodes CDR1 SEHNR and CDR2 FQNEAQ (reference sequence). In DNA form, the CDR3 reads TGTGCCAGCACCCCACGGTCTAGCGGGAACACCGGGGAGCTGTTTTTT. It specifies CASTPRSSGNTGELFF. The whole variable domain, remainder taken from reference TRBV7-9 and TRBJ2-2, is DTGVSQNPRHKITKRGQNVTFRCDPISEHNRLYWYRQTLGQGPEFLTYFQNEAQLEKSRLLSDRFSAERPKGSFSTLEIQRTEQGDSAMYLCASTPRSSGNTGELFFGEGSRLTVL.

The rearrangement uses TRBV7-8 and TRBJ2-3, with 8 bases aligning to TRBD1. Germline V CDR1 and CDR2: SGHVS, FQNEAQ. The CDR3 spans 15 residues. V was pared by 5 bases and J by 2 bases, with 6 bases of the junction left unmatched. The CDR3 sequence is CASSPEQGDTDTQYF. The CDR3 nucleotides are TGTGCCAGCAGCCCCGAACAGGGGGACACAGATACGCAGTATTTT.

This rearrangement joins TRBV20-1 to TRBJ1-1, with a weak D call TRBD1 (5 bases). The V and J ends lost 0 bases and 5 bases respectively, with 13 bases between them. The germline CDR1 and CDR2 sequences are DFQATT and SNEGSKA (reference sequence). The CDR3 runs to 14 residues. CDR3: CSARDWGGRTEAFF. The CDR3 region has the DNA TGCAGTGCTAGAGATTGGGGGGGAAGAACTGAAGCTTTCTTT.

In its sample, this clonotype was seen a few times. J is TRBJ1-1 and V is TRBV4-1; the match to TRBD1 covers 7 bases. The germline CDR1 and CDR2 sequences are MGHRA and YSYEKL. CDR3 length: 17 residues. V shed 2 bases, J shed 0 bases, and the junction held 9 bases outside the gene matches. CDR3 in DNA: TGCGCCAGCAGCCAACCGGGACAGAACCTAATGAACACTGAAGCTTTCTTT. This sequence encodes CASSQPGQNLMNTEAFF.

This clonotype was detected many times. The genes are TRBV7-2 and TRBJ2-1, with 7 bases matching TRBD2. Germline CDR1 SGHTA, CDR2 FQGNSA. V lost 5 bases to trimming and J lost 4 bases; unmatched junction nucleotides: 11. The CDR3 runs 16 residues. The CDR3 protein is CASSPSSIGGYNEQFF. CDR3 bases: TGTGCCAGCAGCCCGTCCTCTATCGGGGGGTACAATGAGCAGTTCTTC.

Ten or more counts support this clonotype. This sequence joins TRBV7-2 and TRBJ2-6; D gene uncertain. CDR3 size: 14 residues. V was trimmed by 10 bases and J by 0 bases, leaving 10 bases between them. CDR1 is SGHTA, CDR2 FQGNSA, per germline. CDR3 DNA: TGTGCCACTCCGCGAGGCTCTGGGGCCAACGTCCTGACTTTC. Translated, it gives CATPRGSGANVLTF.

This clonotype came up a few times. The chain joins TRBV5-6 to TRBJ2-7, with TRBD2 matching 7 bases. This CDR3 region has 14 residues. Germline trimming cut 1 base from V and 6 bases from J; bases unmatched to any gene: 7. Germline CDR1 reads SGHDT; CDR2 reads YYEEEE. The CDR3 bases are TGTGCCAGCAGCTTGACTAGCGCGCAGGTCGAGCAGTACTTC. This translates into CASSLTSAQVEQYF.

This clonotype was picked up many times. The chain recombines TRBV7-6 with TRBJ2-2; D ambiguous. CDR1 SGHVS and CDR2 FNYEAQ come from the germline V gene. Deletions cut 1 base from V and 0 bases from J, with 9 bases between. The CDR3 has 16 residues. CDR3 in amino acids: CASSLVSAPNTGELFF. CDR3 DNA sequence: TGTGCCAGCAGCTTAGTTTCGGCCCCGAACACCGGGGAGCTGTTTTTT.

The gene calls are TRBV6-2 or TRBV6-3 and TRBJ2-2; no clear D. The V end was cut by 6 bases, the J end by 1 base, with 15 bases between. Looked up from germline, CDR1 is MNHEY and CDR2 is SVGEGT. The CDR3 consists of 16 residues. CDR3 coding DNA: TGTGCCAGCAGGCAAAGACAAATTCGGAACACCGGGGAGCTGTTTTTT. Its protein product is CASRQRQIRNTGELFF.

This chain joins TRBV24-1 and TRBJ2-1; weak D call: TRBD1 (5 bases). Trimming pared 4 bases from V and 5 bases from J, leaving 14 bases between. The CDR3 runs to 15 residues. Germline values: CDR1 KGHDR, CDR2 SFDVKD. This CDR3 is CATSDPGWGHNEQFF. In DNA, the CDR3 is TGTGCCACCAGTGACCCCGGCTGGGGCCACAATGAGCAGTTCTTC.

This clonotype was observed a handful of times. The rearrangement joins TRBV4-1 to TRBJ1-3; 7 nucleotides align to TRBD1. CDR1 MGHRA and CDR2 YSYEKL come from the germline V gene. This CDR3 spans 16 amino acids. V lost 4 bases and J lost 0; bases outside the gene matches: 6. The CDR3 DNA follows: TGCGCCAGCAGCCCCCCGGGACAGTTCTCTGGAAACACCATATATTTT. This gives the protein CASSPPGQFSGNTIYF.